This T cell receptor beta chain was obtained from a study of long-term antiretroviral therapy in people with HIV. The overall study: Earliest sampling preceded the 2015 immediate-ART recommendation by about a decade. Study results and limitations: Researchers lacked any data on ART adherence, viral resistance or therapy changes.

In its sample, this clone was seen once. The antigen remains unidentified. This CDR3 contains 15 residues. V lost 8 bases, J lost 4 bases, and 10 bases stayed unmatched. Germline V gives CDR1 LNHDA, CDR2 SQIVND (reference sequence). The authors ran the immunoSEQ assay, v3.0, at survey level. The assay was immunoSEQ multiplex PCR, and TCRdb's table has in-frame clones only and misses some. The table shows about 28,000 clones, with around four fifths occurring only once. This specimen consisted of unsorted PBMCs, obtained 1.5 years before starting antiretroviral therapy. The source of this sequence is a man in his late teens or twenties with HIV. The chain links TRBV19 to TRBJ1-4; 7 bases are shared with TRBD1. The CDR3 DNA is TGTGCCAGTTCTGGAGGACAGGCCTATAATGAAAAACTGTTTTTT. It is translated as CASSGGQAYNEKLFF.